The sequence of this T cell receptor beta chain was determined in a study of T-cell memory formation after mild COVID-19. Study-level points and caveats: Contracting clones localized mainly to CM and EM when CD4+ and mainly to EMRA when CD8+.

TCRdb reprocessed the 5' RACE reads via MiXCR and lists one record per CDR3 protein. The table has roughly 180,000 distinct CDR3 sequences, under 20% seen once. Comments on this clonotype: The antigen is unknown.

CDR3 length: 14 residues. Germline V CDR1 and CDR2: KGHDR, SFDVKD. V trimming: 4 bases; J trimming: 5 bases; junction bases outside the gene matches: 4. The chain employs TRBV24-1 and TRBJ1-5; TRBD1 matches at 7 bases. Specimen: PBMCs or a T cell subset sorted from them (not recorded which). This receptor was taken from a young man who had mild COVID-19 (a few samples of this study predate the infection). Cell type and time point are not known. CDR3 sequence reads: CATSEAGGDQPQHF. The DNA for the CDR3 is TGTGCCACCAGTGAGGCAGGGGGGGATCAGCCCCAGCATTTT.